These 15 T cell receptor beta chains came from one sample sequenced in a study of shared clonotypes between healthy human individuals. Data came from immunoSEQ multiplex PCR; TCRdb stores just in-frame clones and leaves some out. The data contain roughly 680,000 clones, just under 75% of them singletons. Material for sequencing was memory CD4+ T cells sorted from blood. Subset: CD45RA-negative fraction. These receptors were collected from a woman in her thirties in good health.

The CDR3 DNA sequence: TGTGCCAGCAGCCCGGGACTAGCGGCGGTCGAGCAGTACTTC. Its translation: CASSPGLAAVEQYF. The chain uses TRBV7-2 and TRBJ2-7, with TRBD2 identical over 11 bases. Losses at the gene ends were 5 bases for V and 6 bases for J; bases not matched to a gene: 6. CDR1 and CDR2 (germline): SGHTA, FQGNSA. The CDR3 consists of 14 residues.

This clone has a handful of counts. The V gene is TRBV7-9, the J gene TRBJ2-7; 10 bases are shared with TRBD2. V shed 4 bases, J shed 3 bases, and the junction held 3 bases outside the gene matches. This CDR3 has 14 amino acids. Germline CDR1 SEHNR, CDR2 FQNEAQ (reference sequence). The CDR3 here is CASSSRLAGYEQYF. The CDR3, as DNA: TGTGCCAGCAGCTCCCGACTAGCGGGCTACGAGCAGTACTTC. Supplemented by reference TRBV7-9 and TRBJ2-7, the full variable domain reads DTGVSQNPRHKITKRGQNVTFRCDPISEHNRLYWYRQTLGQGPEFLTYFQNEAQLEKSRLLSDRFSAERPKGSFSTLEIQRTEQGDSAMYLCASSSRLAGYEQYFGPGTRLTVT.

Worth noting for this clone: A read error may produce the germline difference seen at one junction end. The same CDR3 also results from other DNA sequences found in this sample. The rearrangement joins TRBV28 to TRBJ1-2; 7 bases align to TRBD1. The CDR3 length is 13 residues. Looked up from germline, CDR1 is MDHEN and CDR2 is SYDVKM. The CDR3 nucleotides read TGTGCCAGCAGACCGCCGACAGGGAAGGGCTACACTTTC. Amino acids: CASRPPTGKGYTF.

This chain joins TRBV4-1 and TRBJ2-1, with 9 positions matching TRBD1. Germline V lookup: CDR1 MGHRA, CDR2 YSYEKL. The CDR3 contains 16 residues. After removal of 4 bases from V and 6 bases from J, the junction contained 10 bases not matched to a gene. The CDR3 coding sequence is TGCGCCAGCAGCCGAACAGGGGGCAAAAGGGGCAATGAGCAGTTCTTC. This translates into CASSRTGGKRGNEQFF.

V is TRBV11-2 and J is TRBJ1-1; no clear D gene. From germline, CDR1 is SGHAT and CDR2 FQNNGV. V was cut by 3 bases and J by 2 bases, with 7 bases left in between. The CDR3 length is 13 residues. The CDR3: CASSFTANTEAFF. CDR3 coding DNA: TGTGCCAGCAGCTTCACAGCCAACACTGAAGCTTTCTTT.

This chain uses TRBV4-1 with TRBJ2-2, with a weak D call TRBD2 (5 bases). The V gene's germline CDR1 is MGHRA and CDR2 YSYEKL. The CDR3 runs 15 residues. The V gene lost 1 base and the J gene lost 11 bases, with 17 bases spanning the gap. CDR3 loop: CASSQVSGLPTELFF. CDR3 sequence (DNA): TGCGCCAGCAGCCAAGTTTCCGGACTCCCGACCGAGCTGTTTTTT.

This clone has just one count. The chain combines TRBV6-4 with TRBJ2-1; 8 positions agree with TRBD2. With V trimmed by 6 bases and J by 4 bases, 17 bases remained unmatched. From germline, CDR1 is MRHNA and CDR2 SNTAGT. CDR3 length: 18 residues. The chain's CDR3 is CASSLKILGTRDYNEQFF. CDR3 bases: TGTGCCAGCAGCCTAAAAATCCTTGGGACTAGAGATTACAATGAGCAGTTCTTC.

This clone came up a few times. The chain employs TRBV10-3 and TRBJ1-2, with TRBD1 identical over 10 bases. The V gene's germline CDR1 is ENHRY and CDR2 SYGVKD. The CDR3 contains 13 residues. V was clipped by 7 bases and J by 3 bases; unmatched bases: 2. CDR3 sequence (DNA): TGTGCCATCAAAGGGACAGGGGACTATGGCTACACCTTC. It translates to CAIKGTGDYGYTF.

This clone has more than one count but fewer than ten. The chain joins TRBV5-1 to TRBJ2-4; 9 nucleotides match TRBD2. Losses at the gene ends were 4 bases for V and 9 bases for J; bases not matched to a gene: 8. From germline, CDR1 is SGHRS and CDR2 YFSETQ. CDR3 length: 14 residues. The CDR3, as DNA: TGCGCCAGCAGCCCCGGGACTAGCACCGGCATTCAGTACTTC. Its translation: CASSPGTSTGIQYF.

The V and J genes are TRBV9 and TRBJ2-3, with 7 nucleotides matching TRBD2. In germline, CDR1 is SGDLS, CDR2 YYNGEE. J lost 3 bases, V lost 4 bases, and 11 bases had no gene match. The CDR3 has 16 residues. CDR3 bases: TGTGCCAGCAGCAGGACTAGTCGTGGGGGTACAGATACGCAGTATTTT. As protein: CASSRTSRGGTDTQYF.

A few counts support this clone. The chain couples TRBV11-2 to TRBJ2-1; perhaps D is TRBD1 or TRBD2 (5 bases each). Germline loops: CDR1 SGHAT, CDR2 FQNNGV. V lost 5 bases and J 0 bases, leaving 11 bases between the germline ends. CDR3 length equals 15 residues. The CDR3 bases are TGTGCCAGCAGCCCGCCAGGGACCTCCTACAATGAGCAGTTCTTC. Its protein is CASSPPGTSYNEQFF.

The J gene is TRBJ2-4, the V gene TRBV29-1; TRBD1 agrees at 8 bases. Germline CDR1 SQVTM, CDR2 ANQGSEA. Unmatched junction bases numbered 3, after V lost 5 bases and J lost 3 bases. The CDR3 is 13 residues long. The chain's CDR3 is CSVQGAVKNIQYF. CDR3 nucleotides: TGCAGCGTTCAGGGGGCGGTCAAAAACATTCAGTACTTC.

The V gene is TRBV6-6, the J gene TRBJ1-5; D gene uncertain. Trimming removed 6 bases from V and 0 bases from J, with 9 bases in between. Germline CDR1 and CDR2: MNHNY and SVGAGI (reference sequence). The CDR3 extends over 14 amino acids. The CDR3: CASREMGSNQPQHF. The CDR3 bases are TGTGCCAGCAGAGAGATGGGTAGCAATCAGCCCCAGCATTTT.

The CDR3 sequence: CASSLYLGVGRAYEQYF. CDR3 nucleotides: TGCGCCAGCAGCTTGTACTTAGGGGTCGGCCGCGCCTACGAGCAGTACTTC. The chain recombines TRBV5-1 with TRBJ2-7; weak D call: TRBD1 (5 bases). Trimming pared 1 base from V and 2 bases from J, leaving 19 bases between. The CDR3 runs to 17 residues. Germline V lookup: CDR1 SGHRS, CDR2 YFSETQ.

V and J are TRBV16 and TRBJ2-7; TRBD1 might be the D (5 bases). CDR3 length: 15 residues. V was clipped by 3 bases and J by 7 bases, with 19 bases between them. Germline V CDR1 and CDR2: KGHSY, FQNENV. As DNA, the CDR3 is TGTGCCAGCAGCCAGTCGACCAGGGTACGCGGAGAGCAGTACTTC. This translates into CASSQSTRVRGEQYF.